A single T cell receptor beta chain is shown here with its context. Antigen unknown. Infants, healthy and Finnish, who were having corrective surgery for congenital heart defects served as donors. During surgery, roughly 0.5-1 mL peripheral blood was drawn from four of eight donors. Genomic DNA was extracted from every available blood leukocyte. V lost 2 bases to trimming and J lost 2 bases, with 13 bases between them. The length of the CDR3 is 15 residues. Germline loops: CDR1 ENHRY, CDR2 SYGVKD. The data derive from a study of human thymus T cells. Study-wide points: In thymic and blood repertoires alike, V and J usage looked biased.

Here immunoSEQ multiplex PCR was the method, and the copy in TCRdb shows in-frame clones only, minus some. The data show just over 45,000 clones, 85% to 95% seen once. The material sequenced was blood. The receptor was isolated from a girl under three years old with a congenital heart defect but otherwise immunologically healthy. The chain has TRBV10-3 and TRBJ2-7; possibly TRBD1 for D (5 bases). CDR3 region: CAISETMTVTYEQYF. The CDR3 bases are TGTGCCATCAGTGAGACCATGACAGTCACCTACGAGCAGTACTTC.